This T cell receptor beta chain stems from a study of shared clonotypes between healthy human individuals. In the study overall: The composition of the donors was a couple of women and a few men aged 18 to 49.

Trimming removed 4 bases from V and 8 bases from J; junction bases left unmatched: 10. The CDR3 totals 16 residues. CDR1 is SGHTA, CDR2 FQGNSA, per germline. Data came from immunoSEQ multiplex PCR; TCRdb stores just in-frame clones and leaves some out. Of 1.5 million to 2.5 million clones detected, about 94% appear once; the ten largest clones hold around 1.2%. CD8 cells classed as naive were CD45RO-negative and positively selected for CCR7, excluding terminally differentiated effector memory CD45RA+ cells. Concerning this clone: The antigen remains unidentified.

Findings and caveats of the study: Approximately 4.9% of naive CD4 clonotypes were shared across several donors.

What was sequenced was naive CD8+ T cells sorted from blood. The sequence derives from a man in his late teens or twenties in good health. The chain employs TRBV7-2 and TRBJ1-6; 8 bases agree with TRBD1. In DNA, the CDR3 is TGTGCCAGCAGCTCTGTGCAGGGGGCCACGGATTCACCCCTCCACTTT. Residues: CASSSVQGATDSPLHF.